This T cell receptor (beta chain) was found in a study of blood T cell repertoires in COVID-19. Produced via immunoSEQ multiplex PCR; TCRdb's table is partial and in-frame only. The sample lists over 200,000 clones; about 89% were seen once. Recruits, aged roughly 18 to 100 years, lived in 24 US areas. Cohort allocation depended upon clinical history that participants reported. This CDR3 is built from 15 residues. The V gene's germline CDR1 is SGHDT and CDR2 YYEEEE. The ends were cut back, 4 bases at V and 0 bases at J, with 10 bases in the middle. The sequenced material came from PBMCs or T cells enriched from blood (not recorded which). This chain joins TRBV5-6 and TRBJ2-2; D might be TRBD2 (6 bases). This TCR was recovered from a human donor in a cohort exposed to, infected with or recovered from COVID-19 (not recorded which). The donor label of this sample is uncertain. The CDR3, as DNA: TGTGCCAGCAGCCGGGGGACTTCGAACACCGGGGAGCTGTTTTTT. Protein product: CASSRGTSNTGELFF.